This T cell receptor beta chain was captured in a study of T cells in Graves' hyperthyroidism and ophthalmopathy. This clonotype was detected a few times. RNA transcripts yielded amplified TCR beta CDR3 regions. Using the HTBI primer set, a first-round RT-PCR was run on the TCR CDR3. Using its own MiXCR run on the multiplex PCR reads, TCRdb lists one record per CDR3 protein. The sample has about 400,000 distinct CDR3 sequences, about an eighth seen once. In germline, CDR1 is SEHNR, CDR2 FQNEAQ (reference sequence). The V gene lost 1 base and the J gene lost 6 bases, with 12 bases spanning the gap. This CDR3 is 14 amino acids long.

V usage is TRBV7-9 and J usage is TRBJ1-2; possibly TRBD1 for D (6 bases). The sequence derives from a young woman with Graves' hyperthyroidism. Sample: blood. CDR3 bases: TGTGCCAGCAGCTTAGATCCAGGGGCGGATGGCTACACCTTC. It yields the protein CASSLDPGADGYTF.